These 2 T cell receptor beta chains originate from one sample sequenced in a study of blood T cell repertoires in COVID-19 (dated by TCRdb to 2020 to 2022). The library was made by the immunoSEQ multiplex PCR assay. TCRdb took over this immuneACCESS table, retaining in-frame rearrangements with V and J assigned. Such tables are incomplete; in checked studies, under half of the missing clones stem from an unresolved V gene, and the remainder is unexplained. The sample records a few hundred thousand clones, approximately 90% of which are singletons. The ten largest clones take up roughly 0.8% of the sample. Material for sequencing was peripheral blood. These receptors all stem from a man aged 25-40 years with acute or convalescent COVID-19.

The chain is built from TRBV6-5 and TRBJ2-7; the D is unclear. The V end was cut by 4 bases, the J end by 2 bases, with 9 bases between. The germline gives CDR1 MNHEY, CDR2 SVGAGI. The CDR3 is 13 residues long. The CDR3 protein is CASSSPVTYEQYF. CDR3 DNA sequence: TGTGCCAGCAGTTCCCCCGTAACCTACGAGCAGTACTTC.

This chain links TRBV5-1 with TRBJ2-3; D is ambiguous. The CDR3 totals 14 residues. Trimming stripped 0 bases from V and 5 bases from J, with 10 bases between. In germline, CDR1 is SGHRS, CDR2 YFSETQ. This chain's CDR3 is CASSLVMPKDTQYF. The CDR3 DNA is TGCGCCAGCAGCTTGGTAATGCCTAAAGATACGCAGTATTTT. The whole variable domain, filled in from reference TRBV5-1 and TRBJ2-3, reads KAGVTQTPRYLIKTRGQQVTLSCSPISGHRSVSWYQQTPGQGLQFLFEYFSETQRNKGNFPGRFSGRQFSNSRSEMNVSTLELGDSALYLCASSLVMPKDTQYFGPGTRLTVL.